The present T cell receptor (beta chain) was sequenced within a study of blood T cell repertoires in COVID-19 (dated by TCRdb to between 2020 and 2021). For the study in its entirety: The collaborator samples originated in the United States, Italy and Spain and spanned the acute and convalescent phases of COVID-19. The repertoires were released in a freely available public database meant as a resource for research on the immune response to SARS-CoV-2. Samples were obtained from the ongoing ImmuneRACE study (first 160 participants) and from 950 to 1,500 subjects provided by 6 global collaborators. Where available, HLA class I and class II types were obtained from metadata supplied by the sample provider rather than from assay-based typing. The material from the prospective study consisted of cDNA or gDNA derived from T cells, B-cell-depleted T cells, or PBMCs. Subjects who had been exposed to COVID-19, were actively infected with it, or had recovered from it provided the deeply sampled blood TCRbeta repertoires that made up the dataset. A de-identified subject ID, COVID-19 status, age in years and sex were almost always included in the sample metadata.

A second Seattle source provided samples from volunteer blood donors who had recovered from COVID-19. Each collaborating institution followed its own protocols to collect whole blood in K2EDTA tubes. For TCRbeta analysis, collaborators shipped samples in one of three forms: frozen whole blood, isolated PBMCs, or DNA extracted from either of those sample types. On this clone itself: Which antigen it targets is not known. It has no much larger one-base neighbor in the sample; base qualities were not kept.

Inclusive of the bounding cysteine and phenylalanine, the CDR3 is 15 residues long. Only CDR3 DNA remains: 45 bases, in frame from the first base. Ends trimmed: V by 4 bases, J by 5 bases; bases unmatched to a gene: 9. Sequences LGHDT (CDR1) and YNNKEL (CDR2) are obtained from the germline V gene (reference sequence). The immunoSEQ Assay, a bias-controlled multiplex PCR, was used to amplify TCRbeta CDR3 regions from genomic DNA. Per the original workflow: Nucleated cell counts per sample were estimated from amplification of reference gene primers within the assay. To quantify the absolute abundance of each unique TCRbeta CDR3 rearrangement, sequence reads were collapsed and filtered. For each sample, productive Simpson clonality was calculated by taking the square root of Simpson's diversity index across productive rearrangements. TCRdb retrieved this table from immuneACCESS and kept in-frame rearrangements only. Not all clones are present; in checked studies, unresolved V genes account for under half, and no reason is known for the remainder. The V and J calls and clone size come from that table; D and trimming were worked out from the DNA. The sample contains fewer than 200,000 clones, over 75% of them found a single time. The top ten clonotypes cover 1% to 1.5% of the sample.

Overall study results and their limits: The amount of clinical and demographic metadata varied by source and participant and was provided uncurated.

Sequences were obtained from peripheral blood. This TCR derives from a man aged 60 to 69 who had recovered from COVID-19. This receptor chain uses TRBV3-1 (or the pseudogene TRBV3-2) and TRBJ2-3; 7 bases in between match TRBD2. Read as DNA, the sequence is TGTGCCAGCAGCCGTCCAAGCGGGGACGTAGATACGCAGTATTTT. This yields the protein CASSRPSGDVDTQYF.